This T cell receptor beta chain appears in the sequencing data of a study of cytomegalovirus exposure and HLA in healthy donors. PCR primers comprised 60 Vbeta and 13 Jbeta primers. Repertoires were generated with immunoSEQ multiplex PCR, while TCRdb's copy carries only in-frame clones and drops some. This sample has roughly 150,000 clones, with around 73% found just once. Germline-derived CDR1 and CDR2 are SGDLS and YYNGEE. V was pared by 5 bases and J by 5 bases, with 13 bases between. CDR3 length: 14 amino acids. Points from the study as a whole: In a later analysis, V- and J-gene trimming of beta chains associated with a DCLRE1C missense variant, replicated independently. Upon later analysis, HLA-associated TCR beta chains proved more clonally expanded than other, equally common chains. Certain sequence variants were highly shared and formed a cluster, and this cluster was likely a sequencing artifact. As was reported, the HLA-A and HLA-B alleles of most subjects were accurately predicted from TCR beta sequences.

With regard to this clone: The antigen remains unidentified.

The sequenced material came from PBMCs. The V call is TRBV9, the J call TRBJ2-2; a weak D match, TRBD2 (7 bases). The sequence was obtained from a male donor in good health and CMV-seronegative. The CDR3 protein is CASRRGGITGELFF. Written as DNA, the CDR3 is TGTGCCAGCAGGAGGGGGGGAATTACCGGGGAGCTGTTTTTT.